This TCR beta chain was obtained from a study of blood T cell repertoires in COVID-19. Looking at the study overall: Samples came from the United States, Italy and Spain, spanning acute and convalescent COVID-19. The analysed material was cDNA or gDNA that came from T cells, B-cell-depleted T cells, or PBMCs.

This clone was seen just once. Allocation to cohorts depended on clinical history reported by the participants. In the authors' workflow: Nucleated cell number was recorded as an estimate derived from reference gene primer amplification. TCRdb's table, derived via immunoSEQ multiplex PCR, lists solely in-frame clones and lacks some. V and J calls and clone size are those listed in that table; D and trimming were worked out from the DNA. The table records 150,000 to 200,000 clones, 86% of them present only once. Sequenced sample: PBMCs or T cells enriched from blood (not recorded which). This sequence was found in a woman aged 25 to 39 who had recovered from COVID-19.

The CDR3 sequence: CASREGLVNEQFF. The CDR3 bases are TGTGCCAGCAGAGAGGGACTAGTCAATGAGCAGTTCTTC. The chain has TRBV2 and TRBJ2-1; TRBD2 agrees at 8 bases. The CDR3 covers 13 residues. The germline V gene encodes CDR1 SNHLY and CDR2 FYNNEI. The trim removed 6 bases at V and 6 bases at J, leaving 4 bases unmatched.